This entry lists 6 T cell receptor beta chains sequenced from one sample in a study of graft-versus-host responses after intestinal transplantation. The method was immunoSEQ multiplex PCR; TCRdb's version includes in-frame clones alone and lacks a portion of them. The sample contains approximately 8,200 clones, 97% of which appear only once. Sample: PBMCs, taken 23 days after intestinal transplant. The receptors here all came from a human patient who received an intestinal transplant, so some T cells may come from the graft donor.

This clone showed up just once. The chain employs TRBV5-1 and TRBJ1-1; D call uncertain. Germline lookup yields CDR1 SGHRS and CDR2 YFSETQ. Between the trimmed V and J ends, which lost 4 bases and 1 base, there was a span of 5 bases. The length of the CDR3 is 12 residues. The CDR3 sequence is CASSAQNTEAFF. Written as DNA, the CDR3 is TGCGCCAGCAGCGCTCAGAACACTGAAGCTTTCTTT.

The chain uses TRBV27 and TRBJ2-7; 16 bases fit TRBD2. CDR1 is MNHEY and CDR2 is SMNVEV in the germline V gene (reference sequence). This CDR3 is built from 17 residues. After removal of 6 bases from V and 5 bases from J, the junction contained 10 bases not matched to a gene. The CDR3 loop is CASRVSGTSGRAHEQYF. The CDR3 bases are TGTGCCAGCAGAGTCTCCGGGACTAGCGGGAGGGCCCACGAGCAGTACTTC.

V and J are TRBV28 and TRBJ2-7, with D tentatively TRBD2 (5 bases). Germline CDR1 and CDR2: MDHEN and SYDVKM. The ends were cut back, 6 bases at V and 3 bases at J, with 9 bases in the middle. The CDR3 totals 12 residues. CDR3 nucleotides: TGTGCCAGCAGCTCAACTAGCTACGAGCAGTACTTC. It specifies CASSSTSYEQYF.

The chain links TRBV5-1 to TRBJ1-1; D remains ambiguous. The CDR3 is made up of 18 amino acids. From germline, CDR1 is SGHRS and CDR2 YFSETQ. V was cut by 4 bases and J by 0 bases, with 22 bases left in between. The chain's CDR3 is CASSTRRKDVPMNTEAFF. The CDR3 DNA follows: TGCGCCAGCAGCACCCGGAGGAAAGACGTCCCGATGAACACTGAAGCTTTCTTT.

This rearrangement joins TRBV7-6 to TRBJ2-2; 8 bases agree with TRBD1. This CDR3 is 17 amino acids long. Trimming at V came to 5 bases and at J to 5 bases, leaving 13 bases not matched to a gene. Germline assignment: CDR1 SGHVS and CDR2 FNYEAQ. CDR3 sequence (DNA): TGTGCCAGCAGCCCGGACAGGGATGGACCAGAAACCGGGGAGCTGTTTTTT. It is translated as CASSPDRDGPETGELFF. The full variable domain, in which reference TRBV7-6 and TRBJ2-2 provide the parts outside the CDR3, is GAGVSQSPRYKVTKRGQDVALRCDPISGHVSLYWYRQALGQGPEFLTYFNYEAQQDKSGLPNDRFSAERPEGSISTLTIQRTEQRDSAMYRCASSPDRDGPETGELFFGEGSRLTVL.

This chain links TRBV6-1 with TRBJ1-2; no clear D gene. Trimming removed 2 bases from V and 3 bases from J, with 19 bases in between. This CDR3 comprises 17 residues. Germline CDR1 is MNHNS and CDR2 is SASEGT. In DNA form, the CDR3 reads TGTGCCAGCAGTGAATATGGGCCTCTCGAACCTTACTATGGCTACACCTTC. Translated: CASSEYGPLEPYYGYTF.